The T cell receptor (beta chain) under discussion was sequenced for a study of cytomegalovirus exposure and HLA in healthy donors. Whole-study context: A prior study identified just under 120 million unique TCR beta sequences from 180 million or so T cells. Study results and caveats: The authors later linked a missense DCLRE1C variant to TCR beta V- and J-gene trimming. The later analysis indicated that the majority of CMV-associated TCR beta chains appeared HLA-restricted. In most subjects, TCR beta sequences reportedly gave accurate predictions of HLA-A and HLA-B alleles.

Remarks on this clone: Its antigen is undetermined.

The V end lost 3 bases, the J end lost 8 bases, and 9 bases lay between the germline ends. Germline V gene lookup returns CDR1 SGHTA and CDR2 FQGNSA. This CDR3 contains 12 residues. The PCR had 60 Vbeta and 13 Jbeta primers. Sequencing was performed with immunoSEQ multiplex PCR; in TCRdb, only in-frame clones are kept and a portion is missing. The sample includes roughly 100,000 clones, about 64% of them seen just once. The chain couples TRBV7-2 to TRBJ2-3; D perhaps matches TRBD2 (5 bases). The receptor's source is a female donor in good health and CMV-seronegative. The sample was PBMCs. CDR3: CASSFDEGTQYF. CDR3 in DNA: TGTGCCAGCAGCTTCGACGAGGGTACGCAGTATTTT.